This T cell receptor (beta chain) was identified in a study of T cells in Graves' hyperthyroidism and ophthalmopathy. Amplified regions were TCR beta CDR3 sequences from RNA transcripts. First-round RT-PCR of the TCR CDR3 relied on the HTBI primer set. TCRdb re-analysed the multiplex PCR reads in MiXCR, keeping a single row per CDR3 protein. The table lists about 770,000 distinct CDR3 sequences, around a sixth of them singletons, with over 15% in the top ten. This clonotype was recorded a few times. This CDR3 is built from 14 residues. Trimming took off 4 bases at V and 4 bases at J, with 13 bases between the two ends. Germline lookup yields CDR1 SGHDN and CDR2 FVKESK. Researchers barred patients who had uncontrolled infection, other autoimmune disease, pregnancy or lactation. Drawn at first hyperthyroidism diagnosis, the blood sample preceded any ophthalmopathy symptoms.

Sequencing used blood. The clonotype comes from a woman aged 50 to 60 with Graves' hyperthyroidism that later progressed to Graves' ophthalmopathy. V and J are TRBV14 and TRBJ1-1; D is undetermined. The CDR3 here is CASSLFFPGTEAFF. The DNA for the CDR3 is TGTGCCAGCAGCCTCTTTTTTCCGGGCACTGAAGCTTTCTTT. The complete variable domain, with remaining parts taken from reference TRBV14 and TRBJ1-1, reads EAGVTQFPSHSVIEKGQTVTLRCDPISGHDNLYWYRRVMGKEIKFLLHFVKESKQDESGMPNNRFLAERTGGTYSTLKVQPAELEDSGVYFCASSLFFPGTEAFFGQGTRLTVV.